This T cell receptor beta chain comes out of a study of Graves' ophthalmopathy and Graves' hyperthyroidism. Overall study findings and caveats: Also, most clonotypes expanded in the thyroid above 0.001 frequency appeared in blood.

Investigators amplified TCR beta CDR3 regions from RNA transcripts. Scientists carried out first-round RT-PCR using HTBI primers and then a second-round multiplex PCR. One entry per CDR3 protein, called by TCRdb with MiXCR from the multiplex PCR reads. The sample includes about 390,000 distinct CDR3 sequences, roughly a sixth of them seen just once. This CDR3 comprises 16 residues. With V trimmed by 2 bases and J by 2 bases, 7 bases remained unmatched. Per germline, CDR1 MNHEY and CDR2 SVGEGT. This clonotype was picked up many times. Its specificity is unknown. This receptor was taken from an adult woman with stable Graves' hyperthyroidism. Specimen: peripheral blood. The gene calls are TRBV6-2 or TRBV6-3 and TRBJ2-5; 8 positions agree with TRBD2. The CDR3 sequence: CASSYNSAGGQETQYF. As DNA, the CDR3 is TGTGCCAGCAGTTACAACTCGGCGGGAGGTCAAGAGACCCAGTACTTC.